This is a list of T cell receptor beta chains from one sample in a study of siplizumab effects on memory and regulatory T cells. Only in-frame clones appear in the TCRdb table, and some are missing; sequencing was by immunoSEQ multiplex PCR. The table has under 140,000 clones, roughly 92% seen once. Sequencing used CD4+ T cells sorted from blood. Receptor source: a human donor in good health. The CDR3 runs from the conserved cysteine through the conserved F or W. The D gene is left open where the match is weak. Size tells how often a clone was seen (once, few, many) or the class of an expanded clone, and some rows leave it out.

v_call: TRBV18; j_call: TRBJ2-7; clone_size: NA; d_call: TRBD1; cdr3_nt: TGTGCCAGCTCACCGACGACAGGGGTCAACTACGAGCAGTACTTC; cdr3_aa: CASSPTTGVNYEQYF
v_call: TRBV19; j_call: TRBJ2-2; clone_size: NA; d_call: TRBD1; cdr3_nt: TGTGCCAGTGGTACCATTTACAGGGGCACCGGGGAGCTGTTTTTT; cdr3_aa: CASGTIYRGTGELFF
v_call: TRBV9; j_call: TRBJ1-4; clone_size: NA; d_call: NA; cdr3_nt: TGTGCCAGCAGCGTAGGGGGGCTTAATGAAAAACTGTTTTTT; cdr3_aa: CASSVGGLNEKLFF
v_call: TRBV10-3; j_call: TRBJ2-1; clone_size: NA; d_call: TRBD2; cdr3_nt: TGTGCCATCAGTGAGTCGATTATGGTGTCTAGCGGGAGATTGAATGAGCAGTTCTTC; cdr3_aa: CAISESIMVSSGRLNEQFF
v_call: TRBV11-2; j_call: TRBJ1-5; clone_size: few; d_call: TRBD1; cdr3_nt: TGTGCCAGCAGCTTTGGACAGGGCAATCAGCCCCAGCATTTT; cdr3_aa: CASSFGQGNQPQHF
v_call: TRBV7-9; j_call: TRBJ2-5; clone_size: once; d_call: TRBD2; cdr3_nt: TGTGCCAGCAGCTTCGGACTGCTCCGACTAGCGCGACGCGAGACCCAGTACTTC; cdr3_aa: CASSFGLLRLARRETQYF
v_call: TRBV2; j_call: TRBJ1-2; clone_size: NA; d_call: NA; cdr3_nt: TGTGCCAGCAGTGAAGGGTGGGGCTATGGCTACACCTTC; cdr3_aa: CASSEGWGYGYTF
v_call: TRBV6-1; j_call: TRBJ2-6; clone_size: once; d_call: NA; cdr3_nt: TGTGCCAGCAGTGAGGGACAATCTGGGGCCAACGTCCTGACTTTC; cdr3_aa: CASSEGQSGANVLTF
v_call: TRBV6-5; j_call: TRBJ1-2; clone_size: once; d_call: NA; cdr3_nt: TGTGCCAGCCGCCCCGGGACGGGAACTTTATATGGCTACACCTTC; cdr3_aa: CASRPGTGTLYGYTF
v_call: TRBV18; j_call: TRBJ2-3; clone_size: NA; d_call: NA; cdr3_nt: TGTGCCAGCTCACCATATTCGGGTAGGGATCGGAGCACAGATACGCAGTATTTT; cdr3_aa: CASSPYSGRDRSTDTQYF
v_call: TRBV6-6; j_call: TRBJ2-1; clone_size: once; d_call: TRBD1; cdr3_nt: TGTGCCAGCAGCCCCTCCCGGACAGGGCGCCATGAGCAGTTCTTC; cdr3_aa: CASSPSRTGRHEQFF
v_call: TRBV18; j_call: TRBJ1-1; clone_size: NA; d_call: NA; cdr3_nt: TGTGCCAGCTCACCACCGTATGGAGGCACTGAAGCTTTCTTT; cdr3_aa: CASSPPYGGTEAFF
v_call: TRBV2; j_call: TRBJ2-2; clone_size: NA; d_call: NA; cdr3_nt: TGTGCCAGCAGTGAATGGACCGGGGAGCTGTTTTTT; cdr3_aa: CASSEWTGELFF
v_call: TRBV27; j_call: TRBJ1-1; clone_size: NA; d_call: TRBD1; cdr3_nt: TGTGCCAGCAGTTTATCAGGGGGCATTTTATACACTGAAGCTTTCTTT; cdr3_aa: CASSLSGGILYTEAFF
v_call: TRBV5-1; j_call: TRBJ1-2; clone_size: NA; d_call: NA; cdr3_nt: TGCGCCAGCAGCTCGACAGGAGTCGGCTATGGCTACACCTTC; cdr3_aa: CASSSTGVGYGYTF
v_call: TRBV11-2; j_call: TRBJ1-6; clone_size: NA; d_call: NA; cdr3_nt: TGTGCCAGCAGCCCCGGGACACGAAGAAATTCACCCCTCCACTTT; cdr3_aa: CASSPGTRRNSPLHF